This passage covers 20 T cell receptor beta chains from one sample sequenced in a study of T cells after yellow fever vaccination. TCRdb re-called the 5' RACE reads through MiXCR, storing one row per CDR3 protein. The sample lists about 630,000 distinct CDR3 sequences; 9% to 15% were seen once. Sample: PBMCs, taken on the day of the yellow fever booster vaccination. These receptors all come from a man in his thirties or forties who received the YFV17D yellow fever vaccine.

V usage is TRBV19 and J usage is TRBJ2-1; 7 nucleotides match TRBD2. With 4 bases clipped from V and 6 bases from J, the junction kept 12 bases outside the gene matches. The germline CDR1 and CDR2 sequences are LNHDA and SQIVND (reference sequence). CDR3 size: 16 residues. This chain's CDR3 is CASSTGGLPKINEQFF. The CDR3 DNA reads TGTGCCAGTAGTACGGGGGGACTGCCCAAAATCAATGAGCAGTTCTTC.

This clonotype showed up just a few times. This rearrangement joins TRBV15 to TRBJ2-5; 8 nucleotides align to TRBD1. Germline CDR1 and CDR2: LNHNV and YYDKDF (reference sequence). The trim removed 2 bases at V and 7 bases at J, leaving 3 bases unmatched. The CDR3 totals 13 residues. The CDR3 protein is CATSRSTGGTQYF. The CDR3 nucleotides read TGTGCCACCAGCAGATCTACAGGGGGGACCCAGTACTTC.

The chain carries TRBV6-1 and TRBJ2-5; tentatively, D is TRBD2 (6 bases). CDR1 is MNHNS and CDR2 is SASEGT in the germline V gene. Trimming removed 6 bases at V and 2 bases at J, with 13 bases between. The CDR3 spans 14 residues. The CDR3 reads CASRRRENQETQYF. The CDR3 DNA follows: TGTGCCAGCAGAAGGCGGGAAAATCAAGAGACCCAGTACTTC.

This clonotype occurred many times. The genes are TRBV13 and TRBJ2-7, with TRBD2 matching over 9 bases. There are 18 residues in the CDR3. The V and J ends lost 5 bases and 0 bases, in that order; junction bases with no gene match: 14. Germline V gene lookup returns CDR1 PRHDT and CDR2 FYEKMQ (reference sequence). CDR3 coding DNA: TGTGCCAGCAGCGATCTTGGCGGGAGGGCCGAGAGCTCCTACGAGCAGTACTTC. Protein sequence: CASSDLGGRAESSYEQYF.

The DNA for the CDR3 is TGCGCCAGCTCTAGGGAGGGGGCCGCCGGGGAGCTGTTTTTT. Translated, it gives CASSREGAAGELFF. The gene calls are TRBV5-1 and TRBJ2-2; D might be TRBD1 or TRBD2, each matching 7 bases. The CDR3 covers 14 residues. Deletions cut 7 bases from V and 6 bases from J, with 16 bases between. The germline CDR1 and CDR2 sequences are SGHRS and YFSETQ.

This clonotype has a handful of counts. The CDR3 nucleotides read TGTGCCTGGAGCAGGGCGGGATGGGCCAAAAACATTCAGTACTTC. Translated: CAWSRAGWAKNIQYF. The chain employs TRBV30 and TRBJ2-4; TRBD2 might be the D (6 bases). Germline V CDR1 and CDR2: GTSNPN, SVGIG (reference sequence). The CDR3 spans 15 residues. The ends were cut back, 3 bases at V and 1 base at J, with 13 bases in the middle.

This clonotype has only a few counts. The chain joins TRBV28 to TRBJ2-1; D unclear. V was clipped by 1 base and J by 13 bases, with 14 bases between them. Looked up from germline, CDR1 is MDHEN and CDR2 is SYDVKM. The CDR3 length is 13 residues. The CDR3 spells CASSLFGPVTQFF. Here the CDR3 DNA reads TGTGCCAGCAGTTTATTCGGCCCAGTCACTCAGTTCTTC.

This clonotype was observed a few times. The rearrangement links TRBV5-1 to TRBJ2-1; 10 positions match TRBD2. J lost 6 bases, V lost 0 bases, and 9 bases had no gene match. CDR1 is SGHRS and CDR2 is YFSETQ in the germline V gene. There are 17 residues in the CDR3. The CDR3 protein is CASSLEASGRMVNEQFF. CDR3 coding DNA: TGCGCCAGCAGCTTGGAGGCTAGCGGGAGAATGGTCAATGAGCAGTTCTTC.

This clonotype was found a few times. The chain links TRBV5-1 to TRBJ2-2, with D uncertain. This CDR3 comprises 14 residues. The V gene lost 3 bases and the J gene lost 1 base, with 7 bases spanning the gap. Germline V gene data show CDR1 as SGHRS and CDR2 as YFSETQ. The CDR3 protein is CASSSFGNTGELFF. The CDR3 coding sequence is TGCGCCAGCAGCTCTTTCGGGAACACCGGGGAGCTGTTTTTT.

At least ten counts were recorded for this clonotype. This sequence joins TRBV7-6 and TRBJ1-4, with D perhaps TRBD1 (5 bases). This CDR3 has 19 residues. The V end lost 0 bases, the J end lost 0 bases, and 17 bases lay between the germline ends. Germline loops: CDR1 SGHVS, CDR2 FNYEAQ. The CDR3 bases are TGTGCCAGCAGCTTAGCCGCGTTTGGGGGTGAGGCAACTAATGAAAAACTGTTTTTT. It codes for CASSLAAFGGEATNEKLFF.

The V call is TRBV7-2, the J call TRBJ2-3; TRBD2 matches 10 bases. Germline CDR1 is SGHTA and CDR2 is FQGNSA. The ends lost 5 bases at V and 4 bases at J; junction bases unmatched: 9. The CDR3 runs to 16 residues. The CDR3: CASSRRSGRAADTQYF. The CDR3 region has the DNA TGTGCCAGCAGCCGACGGAGCGGGAGGGCCGCAGATACGCAGTATTTT.

V is TRBV3-1 and J is TRBJ2-1; TRBD2 agrees at 13 bases. CDR1 and CDR2 from the germline V gene are LGHDT and YNNKEL (reference sequence). V trimming: 1 base; J trimming: 4 bases; junction bases outside the gene matches: 7. This CDR3 comprises 18 residues. The DNA for the CDR3 is TGTGCCAGCAGCCAAGCAACTAGCGGGAGGGTTGGTTACAATGAGCAGTTCTTC. Protein: CASSQATSGRVGYNEQFF.

This clonotype appeared a few times. V gene TRBV12-3 or TRBV12-4 combines with J gene TRBJ2-4; 7 bases map to TRBD1. The CDR3 is 14 amino acids. The V gene end was trimmed by 5 bases and the J gene end by 0 bases; junction bases not matched to a gene: 1. The CDR3 here is CASSEGAAKNIQYF. CDR3 nucleotide sequence: TGTGCCAGCAGTGAGGGGGCAGCCAAAAACATTCAGTACTTC.

This clonotype has only a few counts. This chain uses TRBV11-2 with TRBJ2-1, with 11 bases matching TRBD2. The CDR3 has 18 residues. The germline CDR1 and CDR2 sequences are SGHAT and FQNNGV. The J segment lost 1 base and the V segment lost 0 bases, leaving 5 bases of the junction unmatched. The CDR3 DNA reads as TGTGCCAGCAGCTTAGAACCCCTAGCGGGAGGATCCTACAATGAGCAGTTCTTC. Residues: CASSLEPLAGGSYNEQFF.

This chain joins TRBV29-1 and TRBJ2-5, with D uncertain. The CDR3 is 13 residues long. CDR1 is SQVTM, CDR2 ANQGSEA, per germline. The V end was cut by 5 bases, the J end by 4 bases, with 14 bases between. CDR3 DNA: TGCAGCGTTTCAGGCAGCCTCCCAGAGACCCAGTACTTC. Its translation is CSVSGSLPETQYF.

The V and J genes are TRBV2 and TRBJ2-1; 14 nucleotides align to TRBD2. Germline V gene sequence: CDR1 SNHLY, CDR2 FYNNEI. The CDR3 contains 18 residues. CDR3 loop: CTFCSTSGRAPLYNEQFF. As DNA, the CDR3 is TGTACCTTCTGTTCGACTAGCGGGAGGGCCCCTTTATACAATGAGCAGTTCTTC.

The V call is TRBV11-1, the J call TRBJ2-3, with 9 bases lining up with TRBD2. The germline gives CDR1 SGHAT, CDR2 FQDESV (reference sequence). The CDR3 covers 18 residues. V shed 2 bases and J 1 base; nucleotides not matched to a gene: 10. CDR3 sequence: CASSLLASGTFGTDTQYF. CDR3 sequence (DNA): TGTGCCAGCAGCTTATTGGCTAGCGGGACCTTCGGCACAGATACGCAGTATTTT.

The CDR3 is CASSQAGSDSEQFF. The CDR3 DNA follows: TGTGCCAGCAGCCAAGCGGGATCCGATAGTGAGCAGTTCTTC. This chain uses TRBV3-1 with TRBJ2-1; perhaps TRBD2 as D (5 bases). The CDR3 is 14 amino acids. Germline CDR1 is LGHDT and CDR2 is YNNKEL (reference sequence). Trimming left V 1 base short and J 9 bases short, with 13 bases between.

This clonotype was found a few times. The J gene is TRBJ1-4, the V gene TRBV20-1; TRBD1 might be the D (6 bases). Trimming left V 2 bases short and J 7 bases short, with 8 bases between. CDR3 length: 12 amino acids. The germline V gene has CDR1 DFQATT and CDR2 SNEGSKA (reference sequence). The CDR3 reads CSARWGPEKLFF. The DNA for the CDR3 is TGCAGTGCTAGATGGGGGCCTGAAAAACTGTTTTTT.

This rearrangement joins TRBV20-1 to TRBJ2-5; D may correspond to TRBD1 or TRBD2 (5 bases each). Germline loops: CDR1 DFQATT, CDR2 SNEGSKA (reference sequence). The V end was cut by 5 bases, the J end by 4 bases, with 20 bases between. CDR3 length equals 15 residues. In DNA form, the CDR3 reads TGCAGTGCTGGGGAATTTTCGAGGGGAGCAGAGACCCAGTACTTC. Protein product: CSAGEFSRGAETQYF.